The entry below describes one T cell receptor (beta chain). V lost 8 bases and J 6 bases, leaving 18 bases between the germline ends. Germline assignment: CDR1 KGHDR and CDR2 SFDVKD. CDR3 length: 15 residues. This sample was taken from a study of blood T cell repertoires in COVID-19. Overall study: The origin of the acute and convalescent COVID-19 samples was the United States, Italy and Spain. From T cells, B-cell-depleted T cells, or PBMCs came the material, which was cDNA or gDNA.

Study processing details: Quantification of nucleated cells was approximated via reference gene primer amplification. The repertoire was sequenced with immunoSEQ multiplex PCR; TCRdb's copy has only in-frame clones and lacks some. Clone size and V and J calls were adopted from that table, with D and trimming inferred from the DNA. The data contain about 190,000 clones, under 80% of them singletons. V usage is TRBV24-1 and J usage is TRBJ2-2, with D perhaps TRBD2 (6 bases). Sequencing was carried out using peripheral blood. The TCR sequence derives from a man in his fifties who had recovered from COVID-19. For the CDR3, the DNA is TGTGCCACCATGTTGGGGGGACGAGGTCCCGGGGAGCTGTTTTTT. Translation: CATMLGGRGPGELFF.